This entry describes one T cell receptor beta chain. The antigen is unknown. This sample stems from a study of T cell responses to AZD1222 COVID-19 vaccine. General observations from the study: Most donors were white British, females outnumbered males, and clonal diversity was possibly underestimated. Nearly half of unique spike-specific TCRs reportedly avoided B.1.351 and B.1.1.7 mutated regions.

Some clones are missing from TCRdb's copy, which holds only in-frame ones; the method was immunoSEQ multiplex PCR. The table has 150,000 to 200,000 clones, around 93% seen once. CDR3 length equals 15 residues. With 2 bases removed from V and 0 bases from J, the gap between germline ends came to 9 bases. The germline V gene has CDR1 SGHAT and CDR2 FQNNGV. V is TRBV11-2 and J is TRBJ2-3; the D is unclear. Sequenced material: peripheral blood, taken on day 0 of AZD1222 vaccination. The source is an adult in good health. The CDR3 protein is CASSLQHSSTDTQYF. The CDR3 region has the DNA TGTGCCAGCAGCTTACAACACTCTAGCACAGATACGCAGTATTTT.